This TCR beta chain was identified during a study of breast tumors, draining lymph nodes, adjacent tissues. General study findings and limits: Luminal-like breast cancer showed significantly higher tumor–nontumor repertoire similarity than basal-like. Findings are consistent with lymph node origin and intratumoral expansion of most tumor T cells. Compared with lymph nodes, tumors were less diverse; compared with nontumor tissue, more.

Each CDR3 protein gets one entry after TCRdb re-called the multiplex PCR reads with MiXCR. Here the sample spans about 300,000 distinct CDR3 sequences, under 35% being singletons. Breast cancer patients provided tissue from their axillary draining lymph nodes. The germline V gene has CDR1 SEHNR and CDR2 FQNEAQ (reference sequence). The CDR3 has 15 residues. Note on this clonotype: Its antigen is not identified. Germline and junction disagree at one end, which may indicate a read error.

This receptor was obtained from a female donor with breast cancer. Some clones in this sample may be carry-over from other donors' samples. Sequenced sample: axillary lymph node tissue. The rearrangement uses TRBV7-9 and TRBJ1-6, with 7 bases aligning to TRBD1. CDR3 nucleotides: TGTGCCGGCAGCTTCGTGGTCAGGGGGGATTCACCCCTCCACTTT. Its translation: CAGSFVVRGDSPLHF.